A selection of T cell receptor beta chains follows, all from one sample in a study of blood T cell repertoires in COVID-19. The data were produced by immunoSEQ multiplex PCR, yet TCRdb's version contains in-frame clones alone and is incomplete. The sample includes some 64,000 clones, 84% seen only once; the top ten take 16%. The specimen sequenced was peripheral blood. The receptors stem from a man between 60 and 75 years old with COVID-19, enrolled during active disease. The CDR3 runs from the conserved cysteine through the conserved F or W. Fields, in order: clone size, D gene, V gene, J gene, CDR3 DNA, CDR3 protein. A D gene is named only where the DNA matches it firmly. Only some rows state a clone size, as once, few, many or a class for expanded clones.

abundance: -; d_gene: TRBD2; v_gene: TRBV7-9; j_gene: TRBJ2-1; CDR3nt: TGTGCCAGCAGCCCTAGTGAGGCGGGAGGGCCGAATGAGCAGTTCTTC; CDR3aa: CASSPSEAGGPNEQFF
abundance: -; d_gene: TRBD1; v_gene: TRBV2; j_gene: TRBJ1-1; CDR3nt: TGTGCCAGCAGTCTGGACAGGGGCGCTGAAGCTTTCTTT; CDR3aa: CASSLDRGAEAFF
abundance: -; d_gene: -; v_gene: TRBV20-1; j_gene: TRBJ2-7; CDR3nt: TGCAGTGCTAGTTTACAGGCGAAATTCTACGAGCAGTACTTC; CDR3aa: CSASLQAKFYEQYF
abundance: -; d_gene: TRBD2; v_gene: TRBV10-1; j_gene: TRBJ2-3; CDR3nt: TGCGCCAGCAGATCCGGACTAGCGGGAGTGACAGATACGCAGTATTTT; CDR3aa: CASRSGLAGVTDTQYF
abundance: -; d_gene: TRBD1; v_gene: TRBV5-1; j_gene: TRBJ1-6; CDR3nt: TGCGCCAGCAGCTGGGGACAGCGCACATTCGATTCACCCCTCCACTTT; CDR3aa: CASSWGQRTFDSPLHF
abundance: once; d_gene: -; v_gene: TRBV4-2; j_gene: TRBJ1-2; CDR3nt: TGTGCCAGCAGCCAAGAATACGGGGGAGAATGGACCTTC; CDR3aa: CASSQEYGGEWTF
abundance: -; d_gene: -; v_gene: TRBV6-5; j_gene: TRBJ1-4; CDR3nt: TGTGCCAGCCGAGGGGGGGAGGCAACTAATGAAAAACTGTTTTTT; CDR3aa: CASRGGEATNEKLFF
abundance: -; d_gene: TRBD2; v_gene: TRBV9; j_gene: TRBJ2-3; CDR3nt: TGTGCCAGCAGCGTAGCGGGGGGGTTGCTGGGCACAGATACGCAGTATTTT; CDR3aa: CASSVAGGLLGTDTQYF
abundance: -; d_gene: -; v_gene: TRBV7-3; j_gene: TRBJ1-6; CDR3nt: TGTGCCAGCAGACTAACCGCAACAGGGTATAATTCACCCCTCCACTTT; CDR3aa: CASRLTATGYNSPLHF
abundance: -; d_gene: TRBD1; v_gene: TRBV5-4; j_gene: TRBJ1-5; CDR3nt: TGTGCCAGCAGCTCCGGGACAGGTAGGAATCAGCCCCAGCATTTT; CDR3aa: CASSSGTGRNQPQHF
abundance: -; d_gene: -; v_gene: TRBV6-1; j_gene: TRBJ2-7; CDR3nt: TGTGCCAGCAGTGAAACCAGGGTGCCATACTACGAGCAGTACTTC; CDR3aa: CASSETRVPYYEQYF
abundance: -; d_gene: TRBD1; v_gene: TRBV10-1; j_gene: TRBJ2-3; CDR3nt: TGCGCCAGCAGTCCTAACCTAGCGACAGGGGGGTACACAGATACGCAGTATTTT; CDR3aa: CASSPNLATGGYTDTQYF
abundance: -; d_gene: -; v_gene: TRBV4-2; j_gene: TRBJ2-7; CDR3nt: TGTGCCAGCAGCCAAGATCTCCGGGAAGTCGAGCAGTACTTC; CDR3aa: CASSQDLREVEQYF
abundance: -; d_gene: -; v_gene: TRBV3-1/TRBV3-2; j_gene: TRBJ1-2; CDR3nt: TGTGCCAGCAGCCATATGTATGGCTACACCTTC; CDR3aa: CASSHMYGYTF
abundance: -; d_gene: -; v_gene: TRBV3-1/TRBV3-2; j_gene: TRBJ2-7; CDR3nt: TGTGCCAGCAGCCTGGTAGGTGGGGGCTACTACGAGCAGTACTTC; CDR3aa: CASSLVGGGYYEQYF
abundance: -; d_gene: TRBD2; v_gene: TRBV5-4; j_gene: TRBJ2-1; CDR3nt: TGTGCCAGCAGCTCCTCGACTAGCGGGAGTAGAGATGAGCAGTTCTTC; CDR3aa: CASSSSTSGSRDEQFF
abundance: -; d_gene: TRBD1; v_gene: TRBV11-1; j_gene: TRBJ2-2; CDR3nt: TGTGCCAGCAGCCCCGTTCAAGGGGGCCACAGCGGGGAGCTGTTTTTT; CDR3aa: CASSPVQGGHSGELFF
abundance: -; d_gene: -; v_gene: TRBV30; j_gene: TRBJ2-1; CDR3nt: TGTGCCTGGAGTGTAGTAGGGCGCGGGAAGCAGTTCTTC; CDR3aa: CAWSVVGRGKQFF